These 27 T cell receptor beta chains originate from one sample sequenced in a study of CD8+CD57+ T cells in acquired aplastic anemia. Whoever was chosen for sequencing had shown CD8+CD57+ cell expansion by flow cytometry. Genomic DNA provided the template from which TCR beta VDJ and CDR3 profiles were obtained. TCRdb reprocessed the reads via MiXCR and lists one record per CDR3 protein. The sample holds around 290,000 distinct CDR3 sequences, 50% to 65% seen once. The sample taken for sequencing was sorted CD4+, CD8+, or CD8+CD57+ T cells (not recorded which) from PBMCs. The receptors were sampled from a human donor with aplastic anemia.

This clonotype was counted ten times or more. The chain couples TRBV6-1 to TRBJ2-2, with a tentative D call TRBD2 (6 bases). Germline V CDR1 and CDR2: MNHNS, SASEGT. V lost 9 bases to trimming and J lost 4 bases, with 15 bases between them. CDR3 length: 14 amino acids. CDR3 sequence (DNA): TGTGCCAGTCGATACGCGGGAAGCACCGGGGAGCTGTTTTTT. Translation gives CASRYAGSTGELFF.

In regard to this clonotype: A much larger clonotype is one base distant, so this may be a read error. This chain joins TRBV28 and TRBJ1-6, with TRBD1 identical over 7 bases. Germline V lookup: CDR1 MDHEN, CDR2 SYDVKM. The CDR3 extends over 14 amino acids. The CDR3 protein is CASSLGQMNSPLYF. The DNA of the CDR3 is TGTGCCAGCAGTTTGGGACAGATGAATTCACCCCTCTACTTT.

This chain connects TRBV2 to TRBJ2-2, with D possibly TRBD1 on 5 matching bases. Trimming took off 6 bases at V and 8 bases at J, with 7 bases between the two ends. Germline V CDR1 and CDR2: SNHLY, FYNNEI. The CDR3 is made up of 11 amino acids. In DNA, the CDR3 is TGTGCCAGCAGGCGACAGGGGGAGCTGTTTTTT. Amino acid sequence: CASRRQGELFF.

This clonotype was recorded many times. This sequence joins TRBV2 and TRBJ2-5, with TRBD2 matching 8 bases. The J segment lost 5 bases and the V segment lost 5 bases, leaving 4 bases of the junction unmatched. This CDR3 has 13 residues. Germline V lookup: CDR1 SNHLY, CDR2 FYNNEI. The CDR3 loop is CASSWTSFETQYF. The DNA for the CDR3 is TGTGCCAGCAGTTGGACTAGCTTCGAGACCCAGTACTTC.

This clonotype was observed at least ten times. This CDR3 is CASSDLPLQGTDTQYF. In DNA, the CDR3 is TGTGCCAGCAGTGATCTACCGCTCCAGGGCACAGATACGCAGTATTTT. This chain links TRBV6-1 with TRBJ2-3; D is ambiguous. Trimming took 3 bases from V and 1 from J, leaving 14 bases between them. CDR3 length equals 16 residues. The germline CDR1 and CDR2 sequences are MNHNS and SASEGT.

With regard to this clonotype: The junction differs from germline at one of its ends, possibly a read error. The chain recombines TRBV2 with TRBJ1-4; possibly TRBD1 for D (6 bases). From germline, CDR1 is SNHLY and CDR2 FYNNEI. The CDR3 runs 13 residues. In nucleotides, the CDR3 is TGTGCCAGCAGTGGGACAGTTAATGAAAAACTGCTTTTT. Its protein product is CASSGTVNEKLLF.

This chain joins TRBV25-1 and TRBJ2-2, with TRBD2 matching over 13 bases. The CDR3 length is 18 residues. Germline V gene lookup returns CDR1 MGHDK and CDR2 SYGVNS. After removal of 6 bases from V and 7 bases from J, the junction contained 14 bases not matched to a gene. CDR3: CASRKDGGLAGVFGELFF. CDR3 nucleotide sequence: TGTGCCAGCAGGAAGGACGGCGGACTAGCGGGAGTGTTCGGGGAGCTGTTTTTT.

This chain joins TRBV7-3 and TRBJ2-5; possibly TRBD2 for D (6 bases). Germline V gene sequence: CDR1 SGHTA, CDR2 FQGTGA. Trimming shortened V by 5 bases and J by 5 bases, and 15 bases separated the two germline ends. This CDR3 is built from 14 residues. In nucleotides, the CDR3 is TGTGCCAGCAGCGTCGGACCTCGGGGGGAGACCCAGTACTTC. Translating gives CASSVGPRGETQYF.

This clonotype has ten or more counts. CDR3 loop: CASSLRGWQPQHF. CDR3 nucleotide sequence: TGTGCCAGCAGCCTCCGGGGATGGCAGCCCCAGCATTTT. V and J are TRBV7-9 and TRBJ1-5; D remains unclear. This CDR3 spans 13 amino acids. Germline V gives CDR1 SEHNR, CDR2 FQNEAQ (reference sequence). V was shortened by 5 bases and J by 7 bases, with 12 bases between the two germline ends.

This clonotype has just one count. This sequence joins TRBV5-1 and TRBJ2-6; 9 bases agree with TRBD1. V lost 4 bases and J lost 4; bases outside the gene matches: 6. The CDR3 sequence is 16 residues long. CDR1 and CDR2 (germline): SGHRS, YFSETQ. CDR3 sequence reads: CASSKGQGTGANVLTF. CDR3 DNA: TGCGCCAGCAGCAAGGGACAGGGCACCGGGGCCAACGTCCTGACTTTC. The whole variable domain, filled in from reference TRBV5-1 and TRBJ2-6, reads KAGVTQTPRYLIKTRGQQVTLSCSPISGHRSVSWYQQTPGQGLQFLFEYFSETQRNKGNFPGRFSGRQFSNSRSEMNVSTLELGDSALYLCASSKGQGTGANVLTFGAGSRLTVL.

Note on this clonotype: Because the CDR3 is missing its conserved closing phenylalanine or tryptophan, this is likely a read error. It is unclear where the CDR3 begins or ends on the DNA, so no DNA is shown, and the CDR3 is as TCRdb lists it. This chain joins TRBV13 and TRBJ2-6. Germline V gene data show CDR1 as PRHDT and CDR2 as FYEKMQ (reference sequence). The CDR3 extends over 8 residues, inclusive of both ends. The CDR3 here is CASSLTTT.

The chain couples TRBV20-1 to TRBJ1-2; 9 nucleotides align to TRBD1. This CDR3 has 16 residues. The V segment lost 5 bases and the J segment 4 bases; nucleotides outside the gene matches: 14. Per the germline V gene, CDR1 is DFQATT and CDR2 is SNEGSKA (reference sequence). The CDR3 spells CSAGLHRDRVAYGYTF. For the CDR3, the DNA is TGCAGTGCTGGGCTACACCGGGACAGGGTGGCCTATGGCTACACCTTC.

This chain uses TRBV2 with TRBJ1-6; 8 positions match TRBD1. The CDR3 is 14 residues long. J was trimmed by 7 bases and V by 1 base; bases with no gene match: 0. The germline V gene encodes CDR1 SNHLY and CDR2 FYNNEI. CDR3 loop: CASSEGTGNSPLHF. The DNA of the CDR3 is TGTGCCAGCAGTGAAGGGACAGGGAATTCACCCCTCCACTTT.

This chain links TRBV24-1 with TRBJ2-1; unclear D gene. V was clipped by 3 bases and J by 6 bases, with 17 bases between them. CDR3 length: 16 amino acids. Germline CDR1 KGHDR, CDR2 SFDVKD. This chain's CDR3 is CATSDMAAQKLNEQFF. CDR3 DNA sequence: TGTGCCACCAGTGATATGGCGGCGCAGAAACTCAATGAGCAGTTCTTC.

CDR3 sequence (DNA): TGTGCCAGCAGCCCCCGACTAGTGTCCGGGGAGCTGTTTTTT. Its translation is CASSPRLVSGELFF. The rearrangement joins TRBV12-3 or TRBV12-4 to TRBJ2-2, with D tentatively TRBD2 (6 bases). V lost 6 bases, J lost 6 bases, and 14 bases lay in between. The CDR3 contains 14 residues.

This sequence joins TRBV27 and TRBJ2-3; D is ambiguous. V gave up 5 bases and J gave up 5 bases, with 17 bases separating them. Germline V CDR1 and CDR2: MNHEY, SMNVEV (reference sequence). The CDR3 length is 15 residues. DNA of the CDR3: TGTGCCAGCAGTCGTATATCGGCAGCAAGAGATACGCAGTATTTT. Amino acids: CASSRISAARDTQYF.

The rearrangement uses TRBV25-1 and TRBJ2-5; D is undetermined. Per germline, CDR1 MGHDK and CDR2 SYGVNS. The CDR3 loop spans 15 amino acids. With 9 bases removed from V and 2 bases from J, the gap between germline ends came to 19 bases. The CDR3 protein is CASSMVVGWQETQYF. Here the CDR3 DNA reads TGTGCCAGTAGTATGGTGGTGGGTTGGCAAGAGACCCAGTACTTC.

In this sample, this clonotype turned up many times. This chain uses TRBV7-9 with TRBJ1-4, with no clear D. The germline CDR1 and CDR2 sequences are SEHNR and FQNEAQ (reference sequence). Trimming shortened V by 1 base and J by 13 bases, and 13 bases separated the two germline ends. This CDR3 is 13 amino acids long. The CDR3: CASSLGESGLLFF. The CDR3 DNA follows: TGTGCCAGCAGCTTAGGGGAGTCAGGCCTACTGTTTTTT.

The rearrangement links TRBV7-3 to TRBJ2-7; a weak D match, TRBD2 (6 bases). The length of the CDR3 is 15 residues. V lost 5 bases and J lost 4, with 18 bases in between. Germline V gene lookup returns CDR1 SGHTA and CDR2 FQGTGA. The CDR3 DNA sequence: TGTGCCAGCAGCCCCCCCGGGACGGGGGTGTACGAGCAGTACTTC. Protein: CASSPPGTGVYEQYF. Combining the CDR3 with reference TRBV7-3 and TRBJ2-7 gives the whole variable domain GAGVSQTPSNKVTEKGKYVELRCDPISGHTALYWYRQSLGQGPEFLIYFQGTGAADDSGLPNDRFFAVRPEGSVSTLKIQRTERGDSAVYLCASSPPGTGVYEQYFGPGTRLTVT.

This clonotype appeared a single time. The chain has TRBV7-2 and TRBJ2-1; the D gene is possibly TRBD2 (6 bases). The CDR3 spans 14 residues. Germline loops: CDR1 SGHTA, CDR2 FQGNSA. Between the trimmed V and J ends, which lost 1 base and 6 bases, there was a span of 10 bases. The CDR3 loop is CASSLEVTSNEQFF. CDR3 nucleotide sequence: TGTGCCAGCAGCTTAGAGGTGACTAGCAATGAGCAGTTCTTC.

The chain combines TRBV5-1 with TRBJ2-7; the D is unclear. Germline V gene sequence: CDR1 SGHRS, CDR2 YFSETQ. V was clipped by 6 bases and J by 9 bases, with 7 bases between them. The length of the CDR3 is 9 residues. The CDR3 protein is CASTPMQYF. The CDR3 coding sequence is TGCGCCAGCACCCCTATGCAGTACTTC.

Regarding this clonotype: The junction differs from germline at one of its ends, possibly a read error. The CDR3 reads CASSSGLLTEQYF. CDR3 bases: TGTGCCAGTAGTTCGGGACTACTCACCGAGCAGTACTTC. The V gene is TRBV6-5, the J gene TRBJ2-7; 7 nucleotides align to TRBD2. The CDR3 spans 13 residues. Germline CDR1 is MNHEY and CDR2 is SVGAGI.

The rearrangement links TRBV5-1 to TRBJ2-7; 9 nucleotides line up with TRBD1. The V gene's germline CDR1 is SGHRS and CDR2 YFSETQ. The ends lost 5 bases at V and 1 base at J; junction bases unmatched: 7. This CDR3 has 15 residues. Here the CDR3 DNA reads TGCGCCAGCAGGTCTCCGGGACAGGGATCCTACGAGCAGTACTTC. As protein: CASRSPGQGSYEQYF.

The V and J genes are TRBV20-1 and TRBJ1-5; possibly TRBD1 for D (5 bases). Germline V gene data show CDR1 as DFQATT and CDR2 as SNEGSKA (reference sequence). Trimming removed 5 bases from V and 8 bases from J, with 22 bases in between. CDR3 size: 15 residues. CDR3 bases: TGCAGTGCTTACAGCGGGAGGGGATTGAATGAGCCCCAGCATTTT. Translating gives CSAYSGRGLNEPQHF.

The rearrangement joins TRBV7-6 to TRBJ1-5, with 10 bases fitting TRBD1. Per germline, CDR1 SGHVS and CDR2 FNYEAQ. V dropped 5 bases and J dropped 7; count of bases not matched to a gene: 8. There are 15 residues in the CDR3. CDR3 DNA sequence: TGTGCCAGCAGCCTTTCAGGGACAGGGGAACAGCCCCAGCATTTT. Amino acids: CASSLSGTGEQPQHF. The whole variable domain, remainder taken from reference TRBV7-6 and TRBJ1-5, is GAGVSQSPRYKVTKRGQDVALRCDPISGHVSLYWYRQALGQGPEFLTYFNYEAQQDKSGLPNDRFSAERPEGSISTLTIQRTEQRDSAMYRCASSLSGTGEQPQHFGDGTRLSIL.

The chain uses TRBV5-1 and TRBJ2-5; weak D call: TRBD2 (5 bases). The CDR3 is 13 amino acids. Germline loops: CDR1 SGHRS, CDR2 YFSETQ. V was pared by 5 bases and J by 1 base, with 9 bases between. The CDR3 nucleotides are TGCGCCAGCAGGTTACGGGGCCAAGAGACCCAGTACTTC. Translation: CASRLRGQETQYF.

The sample holds a few counts of this clonotype. V gene TRBV9 combines with J gene TRBJ1-2; D gene uncertain. The length of the CDR3 is 12 residues. Per germline, CDR1 SGDLS and CDR2 YYNGEE. V lost 4 bases, J lost 5 bases, and 9 bases lay in between. The CDR3 nucleotides are TGTGCCAGCAGCCTGACCCAGTATGGCTACACCTTC. It codes for CASSLTQYGYTF.